The text below deals with one T cell receptor beta chain. Its antigen is unidentified. The data derive from a study of post-analysis software for immune sequencing data. Prepared TCR beta cDNA libraries contained unique molecular identifiers. Once about 0.9 to 11 million T cells were used, hundreds of thousands of cDNA molecules resulted. TCRdb recomputed calls from the PCR reads with MiXCR, one row per CDR3 protein. The sample carries roughly 800,000 distinct CDR3 sequences, roughly 58% recorded once. Study-level points and caveats: By F measure, samples from a shared preparation batch strongly co-clustered. When compared against controls, multiple sclerosis patients showed significantly lower normalized Chao1 diversity.

Sequenced input: blood. The receptor was derived from a girl aged 10-17 years with multiple sclerosis.

CDR3 DNA sequence: TGTGCCATCAGTGATATCCCTCGCTCCTACGAGCAGTACTTC. It is translated as CAISDIPRSYEQYF. The V gene is TRBV10-3, the J gene TRBJ2-7; unclear D gene. The V gene's germline CDR1 is ENHRY and CDR2 SYGVKD. The CDR3 is made up of 14 amino acids. V lost 3 bases and J 0 bases, leaving 9 bases between the germline ends.